The 27 T cell receptor beta chains given below trace back to one sample, sequenced in a study of long-term antiretroviral therapy in people with HIV (dated by TCRdb to between 2021 and 2024). The immunoSEQ hsTCRB v3.0 assay was used at survey level resolution for TRB variable region sequencing. TCRdb re-hosts the immuneACCESS table, in-frame sequences only. Its copies lack some clones; in the studies checked, an unresolved V gene accounts for under half of them, and the cause for the rest is not known. The sample includes fewer than 25,000 clones, with 95% observed a single time. 2% to 2.5% of the sample comes from the top ten. The sequencing here drew on unsorted PBMCs, taken almost 5 years after starting antiretroviral therapy. The receptors derive from a woman aged 50 to 60 with HIV.

The rearrangement uses TRBV5-1 and TRBJ2-7, with no clear D. The V end was cut by 5 bases, the J end by 0 bases, with 12 bases between. Germline V gene lookup returns CDR1 SGHRS and CDR2 YFSETQ. The CDR3 has 14 residues. This CDR3 is CASSPDGYSYEQYF. For the CDR3, the DNA is TGCGCCAGCAGTCCGGACGGGTACTCCTACGAGCAGTACTTC. Drawing the rest from reference TRBV5-1 and TRBJ2-7, the complete variable domain is KAGVTQTPRYLIKTRGQQVTLSCSPISGHRSVSWYQQTPGQGLQFLFEYFSETQRNKGNFPGRFSGRQFSNSRSEMNVSTLELGDSALYLCASSPDGYSYEQYFGPGTRLTVT.

The genes are TRBV5-1 and TRBJ2-5, with D hard to call. The last part of the DNA fits TRBJ2-7 better; the J call may be wrong. Looked up from germline, CDR1 is SGHRS and CDR2 is YFSETQ. The CDR3 has 13 amino acids. This CDR3 reads CASSVDDSYEQYF. CDR3 coding DNA: TGCGCCAGCAGCGTGGACGACTCCTACGAGCAGTACTTC.

J is TRBJ2-1 and V is TRBV5-1, with D unclear. This CDR3 region has 15 residues. V dropped 1 base and J dropped 8 bases, with 16 bases sitting between them. Germline V gene data show CDR1 as SGHRS and CDR2 as YFSETQ. The CDR3 is CASSLTASPRDEQFF. DNA of the CDR3: TGCGCCAGCAGCTTGACAGCCTCCCCTAGGGATGAGCAGTTCTTC.

The rearrangement uses TRBV7-6 and TRBJ2-7; 7 bases align to TRBD1. V was pared by 3 bases and J by 6 bases, with 5 bases of the junction left unmatched. Germline V CDR1 and CDR2: SGHVS, FNYEAQ. CDR3 length equals 13 residues. The CDR3 bases are TGTGCCAGCAGCTTGCAACAGGGGACCGAGCAGTACTTC. It specifies CASSLQQGTEQYF.

The rearrangement links TRBV6-6 to TRBJ2-1, with TRBD2 matching 13 bases. This CDR3 is 14 amino acids long. After removal of 5 bases from V and 6 bases from J, the junction contained 1 base not matched to a gene. CDR1 and CDR2 from the germline V gene are MNHNY and SVGAGI (reference sequence). CDR3 nucleotide sequence: TGTGCCAGCAGTCGGACTAGCGGGAGCAATGAGCAGTTCTTC. Its translation is CASSRTSGSNEQFF.

The chain employs TRBV27 and TRBJ2-3; TRBD2 aligns across 7 bases. The J segment lost 3 bases and the V segment lost 0 bases, leaving 3 bases of the junction unmatched. The CDR3 loop spans 15 amino acids. Per the germline V gene, CDR1 is MNHEY and CDR2 is SMNVEV (reference sequence). CDR3 nucleotide sequence: TGTGCCAGCAGTTTATCGGCGGGAGCGACAGATACGCAGTATTTT. As protein: CASSLSAGATDTQYF.

The V call is TRBV6-5, the J call TRBJ2-7; no firm D call. Germline V gene lookup returns CDR1 MNHEY and CDR2 SVGAGI. V lost 6 bases and J 11 bases, leaving 17 bases between the germline ends. The CDR3 is made up of 12 amino acids. The CDR3 loop is CASRNPGIREYF. The CDR3 DNA sequence: TGTGCCAGCAGAAACCCCGGAATCCGTGAGTACTTC.

The chain links TRBV4-2 to TRBJ1-3; D uncertain. Germline V lookup: CDR1 LGHNA, CDR2 YNFKEQ. The CDR3 contains 13 residues. V was pared by 0 bases and J by 8 bases, with 8 bases between. The CDR3 is CASSQDKRDTIYF. DNA of the CDR3: TGTGCCAGCAGCCAAGATAAGAGGGACACCATATATTTT.

The chain carries TRBV4-3 and TRBJ1-2; D remains ambiguous. V lost 0 bases and J lost 3, with 14 bases in between. CDR1 and CDR2 from the germline V gene are LGHNA and YSLEER. CDR3 size: 16 residues. The CDR3 nucleotides read TGCGCCAGCAGCCAAGAAATAGGGATAACTCACTATGGCTACACCTTC. It codes for CASSQEIGITHYGYTF.

The chain has TRBV7-8 and TRBJ2-7; 8 positions match TRBD2. Germline values: CDR1 SGHVS, CDR2 FQNEAQ. The J segment lost 2 bases and the V segment lost 6 bases, leaving 6 bases of the junction unmatched. CDR3 size: 14 residues. The CDR3 DNA follows: TGTGCCAGCAGTCCGGGAGGGATCCCCTACGAGCAGTACTTC. Translation gives CASSPGGIPYEQYF.

This clone was seen just once. This chain uses TRBV11-2 with TRBJ1-2; no clear D. V lost 2 bases and J lost 9, with 10 bases in between. In germline, CDR1 is SGHAT, CDR2 FQNNGV. This CDR3 region has 12 residues. The CDR3 region is CASSLSAGRYTF. As DNA, the CDR3 is TGTGCCAGCAGCTTATCGGCAGGTCGCTACACCTTC.

A few counts support this clone. V gene TRBV5-6 combines with J gene TRBJ2-1; D may be TRBD2 (7 bases). CDR3 length: 15 residues. Trimming shortened V by 6 bases and J by 4 bases, and 17 bases separated the two germline ends. The germline V gene has CDR1 SGHDT and CDR2 YYEEEE. DNA for the CDR3: TGTGCCAGCACCTGGGGGGGCGGGCGGTACAATGAGCAGTTCTTC. Its protein is CASTWGGGRYNEQFF. Full variable domain (rest looked up from reference TRBV5-6 and TRBJ2-1): DAGVTQSPTHLIKTRGQQVTLRCSPKSGHDTVSWYQQALGQGPQFIFQYYEEEERQRGNFPDRFSGHQFPNYSSELNVNALLLGDSALYLCASTWGGGRYNEQFFGPGTRLTVL.

The gene calls are TRBV7-2 and TRBJ1-1; D is unclear. The CDR3 spans 13 residues. Between the trimmed V and J ends, which lost 5 bases and 4 bases, there was a span of 11 bases. CDR1 is SGHTA and CDR2 is FQGNSA in the germline V gene. The CDR3 reads CASSPGPGTEAFF. The CDR3 DNA reads TGTGCCAGCAGCCCCGGCCCTGGCACTGAAGCTTTCTTT.

The gene calls are TRBV9 and TRBJ2-7; maybe TRBD1 (6 bases). Germline loops: CDR1 SGDLS, CDR2 YYNGEE. Trimming took off 3 bases at V and 1 base at J, with 11 bases between the two ends. CDR3 length equals 14 residues. CDR3: CASSADRTSYEQYF. For the CDR3, the DNA is TGTGCCAGCAGCGCTGACAGGACGTCCTACGAGCAGTACTTC. Looking up the rest from reference TRBV9 and TRBJ2-7 gives the full variable domain: DSGVTQTPKHLITATGQRVTLRCSPRSGDLSVYWYQQSLDQGLQFLIQYYNGEERAKGNILERFSAQQFPDLHSELNLSSLELGDSALYFCASSADRTSYEQYFGPGTRLTVT.

V gene TRBV7-6 combines with J gene TRBJ1-1; D is unclear. V dropped 5 bases and J dropped 6 bases, with 19 bases sitting between them. This CDR3 region has 15 residues. CDR1 is SGHVS, CDR2 FNYEAQ, per germline. The chain's CDR3 is CASSRPPGPYPEAFF. CDR3 coding DNA: TGTGCCAGCAGCCGTCCCCCCGGGCCTTACCCTGAAGCTTTCTTT.

CDR3 sequence: CASSQRTDSYEQYF. CDR3 DNA: TGTGCCAGCAGCCAACGGACGGATTCCTACGAGCAGTACTTC. The chain links TRBV11-2 to TRBJ2-7; unclear D gene. CDR1 is SGHAT and CDR2 is FQNNGV in the germline V gene. Trimming removed 5 bases at V and 1 base at J, with 12 bases between. This CDR3 has 14 residues.

This clone is a singleton in its sample. This chain connects TRBV5-1 to TRBJ1-2; D unresolved. The germline gives CDR1 SGHRS, CDR2 YFSETQ. This CDR3 comprises 15 residues. Trimming pared 0 bases from V and 0 bases from J, leaving 9 bases between. The CDR3 loop is CASSLGFISNYGYTF. The CDR3 region has the DNA TGCGCCAGCAGCTTGGGTTTTATTTCTAACTATGGCTACACCTTC.

The count of this clone is one. This chain connects TRBV19 to TRBJ2-7, with a weak D call TRBD2 (6 bases). This CDR3 comprises 15 residues. The germline V gene encodes CDR1 LNHDA and CDR2 SQIVND (reference sequence). The V end was cut by 4 bases, the J end by 2 bases, with 15 bases between. The CDR3 region has the DNA TGTGCCAGTAGTAAAAGTAGCGGCCCCGCCTACGAGCAGTACTTC. This encodes CASSKSSGPAYEQYF. Looking up the rest from reference TRBV19 and TRBJ2-7 gives the full variable domain: DGGITQSPKYLFRKEGQNVTLSCEQNLNHDAMYWYRQDPGQGLRLIYYSQIVNDFQKGDIAEGYSVSREKKESFPLTVTSAQKNPTAFYLCASSKSSGPAYEQYFGPGTRLTVT.

The chain employs TRBV27 and TRBJ2-7; D ambiguous. This CDR3 has 14 residues. V was pared by 6 bases and J by 5 bases, with 17 bases between. The germline V gene encodes CDR1 MNHEY and CDR2 SMNVEV (reference sequence). CDR3 DNA: TGTGCCAGCAGCCCCGTGGGCCTGCCAAACGAGCAGTACTTC. It encodes CASSPVGLPNEQYF.

The chain is built from TRBV5-1 and TRBJ2-2; a weak D match, TRBD1 (5 bases). The CDR3 length is 13 residues. The V and J ends lost 7 bases and 4 bases respectively, with 11 bases between them. Germline CDR1 and CDR2: SGHRS and YFSETQ. CDR3 amino acids: CASSVGATGELFF. The CDR3 DNA follows: TGCGCCAGCTCGGTAGGGGCCACCGGGGAGCTGTTTTTT.

This chain joins TRBV28 and TRBJ1-1; D is uncertain. Germline-derived CDR1 and CDR2 are MDHEN and SYDVKM. The CDR3 spans 14 residues. Deletions cut 8 bases from V and 5 bases from J, with 18 bases between. The CDR3 DNA sequence: TGTGCCAGCTCAGTTCAGGAGGTCGCGACTGAAGCTTTCTTT. Its translation is CASSVQEVATEAFF.

The chain carries TRBV5-1 and TRBJ1-5; D is uncertain. This CDR3 is built from 15 residues. V lost 0 bases to trimming and J lost 0 bases, with 7 bases between them. From germline, CDR1 is SGHRS and CDR2 YFSETQ. The CDR3 loop reads CASSLDSYSNQPQHF. Written as DNA, the CDR3 is TGCGCCAGCAGCTTGGATAGTTATAGCAATCAGCCCCAGCATTTT.

J is TRBJ1-6 and V is TRBV5-6; 10 bases line up with TRBD1. V was clipped by 4 bases and J by 8 bases; unmatched bases: 3. In germline, CDR1 is SGHDT, CDR2 YYEEEE. The CDR3 spans 14 residues. CDR3: CASSRTGGDSPLHF. DNA for the CDR3: TGTGCCAGCAGCCGGACAGGGGGTGATTCACCCCTCCACTTT.

V gene TRBV7-2 combines with J gene TRBJ2-7, with 9 bases fitting TRBD1. In germline, CDR1 is SGHTA, CDR2 FQGNSA. CDR3 size: 14 residues. Trimming took 3 bases from V and 2 from J; bases not matched to a gene: 2. The CDR3, as DNA: TGTGCCAGCAGCTTTGGACAGGGGACCTACGAGCAGTACTTC. Residues: CASSFGQGTYEQYF.

Here the CDR3 DNA reads TGTGCCAGCAGTATAAAGCGGGAGACGTACGAGCAGTACTTC. Residues: CASSIKRETYEQYF. The rearrangement links TRBV27 to TRBJ2-7; 8 nucleotides agree with TRBD2. This CDR3 has 14 amino acids. Trimming cost V 5 bases and J 4 bases; bases outside gene matches: 7. Germline-derived CDR1 and CDR2 are MNHEY and SMNVEV (reference sequence).

The chain combines TRBV10-3 with TRBJ1-1; no reliable D call. Germline CDR1 is ENHRY and CDR2 is SYGVKD. V was trimmed by 3 bases and J by 1 base, leaving 9 bases between them. The length of the CDR3 is 14 residues. The CDR3 spells CAISERPENTEAFF. In nucleotides, the CDR3 is TGTGCCATCAGTGAAAGGCCAGAGAACACTGAAGCTTTCTTT.

The chain recombines TRBV19 with TRBJ1-5; D possibly corresponds to TRBD1 (6 bases). Trimming pared 5 bases from V and 5 bases from J, leaving 19 bases between. CDR1 and CDR2 from the germline V gene are LNHDA and SQIVND (reference sequence). There are 16 residues in the CDR3. The CDR3 region has the DNA TGTGCCAGTAGTGGTACAGGGTCGGGGGGGCATCAGCCCCAGCATTTT. Protein product: CASSGTGSGGHQPQHF.